Below, 17 T cell receptor beta chains from the same sample are listed, as sequenced in a study of blood T cells in healthy people across ages. The use of a sample-barcoded 5' primer and a J-beta primer mix characterized a second PCR of about 7 to 12 cycles. From the 5' RACE reads, TCRdb called clonotypes with MiXCR, one entry per CDR3 protein. Of around 800,000 distinct CDR3 sequences listed, around half are singletons. The specimen was blood. Receptors originate from an elderly man in good health.

This clonotype was detected only a few times. This chain uses TRBV7-9 with TRBJ1-1; 8 bases align to TRBD1. Trimming removed 2 bases from V and 0 bases from J; junction bases left unmatched: 2. Germline V gives CDR1 SEHNR, CDR2 FQNEAQ (reference sequence). The CDR3 consists of 15 residues. Here the CDR3 DNA reads TGTGCCAGCAGCTTACGACAGGGGCTGAACACTGAAGCTTTCTTT. It is translated as CASSLRQGLNTEAFF.

V gene TRBV4-2 combines with J gene TRBJ1-5; D gene uncertain. This CDR3 spans 18 amino acids. V lost 0 bases and J lost 1, with 16 bases in between. CDR1 is LGHNA and CDR2 is YNFKEQ in the germline V gene. The CDR3 DNA reads TGTGCCAGCAGCCAAGAGTACCCCGTCCCAGGAAGCAATCAGCCCCAGCATTTT. It specifies CASSQEYPVPGSNQPQHF.

The chain carries TRBV30 and TRBJ2-7; TRBD1 agrees at 7 bases. The assigned J gene may be wrong: the sequence end matches TRBJ2-4 better. The CDR3 loop spans 14 amino acids. The V gene's germline CDR1 is GTSNPN and CDR2 SVGIG (reference sequence). The CDR3 loop is CAWSRRTGNAIQYF. The CDR3 nucleotides read TGTGCCTGGAGCAGGAGGACAGGAAATGCCATTCAGTACTTC.

The chain links TRBV7-2 to TRBJ2-1; perhaps TRBD2 as D (7 bases). The CDR3 has 16 amino acids. V was shortened by 1 base and J by 3 bases, with 13 bases between the two germline ends. CDR1 and CDR2 (germline): SGHTA, FQGNSA. DNA for the CDR3: TGTGCCAGCAGCTTAGTCGGGGGGCCTGGCTACAATGAGCAGTTCTTC. Its translation: CASSLVGGPGYNEQFF.

The chain uses TRBV6-5 and TRBJ1-2; possibly TRBD1 for D (6 bases). This CDR3 comprises 14 residues. V was shortened by 6 bases and J by 7 bases, with 18 bases between the two germline ends. From germline, CDR1 is MNHEY and CDR2 SVGAGI. The DNA of the CDR3 is TGTGCCAGCAGCTCCACGGACAGCTATCGTGGCTACACCTTC. It translates to CASSSTDSYRGYTF.

V gene TRBV20-1 combines with J gene TRBJ2-5; 8 bases map to TRBD2. The CDR3 consists of 12 residues. Germline values: CDR1 DFQATT, CDR2 SNEGSKA (reference sequence). The V segment lost 5 bases and the J segment 5 bases; nucleotides outside the gene matches: 4. CDR3: CSAVLAAETQYF. In DNA, the CDR3 is TGCAGTGCTGTACTAGCGGCGGAGACCCAGTACTTC.

There are many counts of this clonotype. The rearrangement joins TRBV20-1 to TRBJ2-7; 7 nucleotides agree with TRBD2. Germline assignment: CDR1 DFQATT and CDR2 SNEGSKA (reference sequence). The V segment lost 2 bases and the J segment 7 bases; nucleotides outside the gene matches: 20. CDR3 size: 17 residues. The CDR3 reads CSARPSGRGAGMREQYF. CDR3 nucleotides: TGCAGTGCTAGACCCTCCGGAAGGGGAGCGGGAATGCGGGAGCAGTACTTC.

This clonotype showed up just a few times. This chain joins TRBV12-3 or TRBV12-4 and TRBJ1-1; D might be TRBD1 (6 bases). Deletions cut 3 bases from V and 4 bases from J, with 15 bases between. This CDR3 has 15 residues. The CDR3 DNA is TGTGCCAGCAGTTTCGGACAGACCTTGGGCACTGAAGCTTTCTTT. It encodes CASSFGQTLGTEAFF.

This clonotype turned up a few times. The chain uses TRBV14 and TRBJ2-4, with D perhaps TRBD1 (7 bases). The CDR3 loop spans 16 amino acids. Germline CDR1 and CDR2: SGHDN and FVKESK. Deletions cut 4 bases from V and 0 bases from J, with 13 bases between. CDR3 amino acids: CASSPQGGIAKNIQYF. DNA of the CDR3: TGTGCCAGCAGCCCTCAGGGGGGAATAGCCAAAAACATTCAGTACTTC.

The chain recombines TRBV21-1 with TRBJ1-4. TRBV21-1 is annotated as a pseudogene. The CDR3 loop spans 16 amino acids. CDR3 nucleotides: TGTGCCAGCAGCCTAGGGGGAAAAGGGCCAGGTGAAAAACTGTTTTTT. Protein: CASSLGGKGPGEKLFF.

V gene TRBV20-1 combines with J gene TRBJ2-5; TRBD2 matches at 12 bases. CDR3 length equals 14 residues. The junction had 4 bases not matched to a gene; V was cut back by 4 bases and J by 4 bases. In germline, CDR1 is DFQATT, CDR2 SNEGSKA (reference sequence). The CDR3 region is CSATPLAGGETQYF. DNA of the CDR3: TGCAGTGCTACCCCACTAGCGGGAGGAGAGACCCAGTACTTC.

The chain joins TRBV27 to TRBJ2-5; TRBD2 matches 7 bases. Germline V CDR1 and CDR2: MNHEY, SMNVEV (reference sequence). V dropped 2 bases and J dropped 7; count of bases not matched to a gene: 7. The CDR3 contains 14 residues. CDR3 nucleotides: TGTGCCAGCAGTTTAAGGCGGGAGAGGTGGACCCAGTACTTC. It specifies CASSLRRERWTQYF.

A word on this clonotype: Its ends do not fully match the called genes, so a read error is possible. The rearrangement links TRBV12-3 or TRBV12-4 to TRBJ1-6; D is unresolved. The CDR3 runs to 13 residues. The CDR3, as DNA: TGTGCCAGCAGTTTGGATGGAAATTCACCCCCCCACTTT. It codes for CASSLDGNSPPHF.

V usage is TRBV29-1 and J usage is TRBJ2-5; D is ambiguous. Trimming took 5 bases from V and 11 from J, leaving 21 bases between them. CDR3 length: 13 residues. From germline, CDR1 is SQVTM and CDR2 ANQGSEA. CDR3 nucleotides: TGCAGCGTTAGTGGTTCCACCACCAATGAGCAGTACTTC. It encodes CSVSGSTTNEQYF.

The V gene is TRBV2, the J gene TRBJ2-5; 10 nucleotides line up with TRBD2. The CDR3 length is 14 residues. Germline V gene data show CDR1 as SNHLY and CDR2 as FYNNEI. The J segment lost 5 bases and the V segment lost 7 bases, leaving 7 bases of the junction unmatched. CDR3 bases: TGTGCCAGCACCTACTCGGGACTAGCGGAGACCCAGTACTTC. This gives the protein CASTYSGLAETQYF.

This clonotype was counted a few times. The chain is built from TRBV20-1 and TRBJ1-1; D gene unclear. Between the trimmed V and J ends, which lost 6 bases and 0 bases, there was a span of 11 bases. The CDR3 is 13 amino acids. Germline assignment: CDR1 DFQATT and CDR2 SNEGSKA (reference sequence). The CDR3 reads CSAPRHLNTEAFF. The CDR3 coding sequence is TGCAGTGCCCCTAGACACCTGAACACTGAAGCTTTCTTT.

The J gene is TRBJ1-2, the V gene TRBV7-9; 8 bases fit TRBD1. The germline V gene has CDR1 SEHNR and CDR2 FQNEAQ (reference sequence). The CDR3 is 14 amino acids. Trimming cost V 5 bases and J 8 bases; bases outside gene matches: 10. In DNA, the CDR3 is TGTGCCAGCAGCCCCAGGGGGCAGGGGGCCGGCTACACCTTC. This translates into CASSPRGQGAGYTF.